The 11 T cell receptor beta chains listed next were all sequenced from one sample in a study of blood T cell repertoires in COVID-19 (dated by TCRdb to about 2020). Libraries came from the immunoSEQ multiplex PCR assay. Entries here come from immuneACCESS through TCRdb and include only in-frame sequences with V and J called. Some clones fail to appear in such tables; in the studies checked, an unresolved V gene covers under half of the shortfall, and the cause of the remainder is unknown. Across this sample there are some 30,000 clones, with over 75% seen only once. The ten largest clones take up 6.5% to 7.5% of the sample. Input material: peripheral blood. These receptors were obtained from a man between 60 and 75 years old with active COVID-19.

This clone was seen only once. The V call is TRBV2, the J call TRBJ1-2, with D possibly matching TRBD1 (6 bases). The V end lost 6 bases, the J end lost 2 bases, and 13 bases lay between the germline ends. Germline CDR1 reads SNHLY; CDR2 reads FYNNEI. CDR3 length: 14 amino acids. CDR3 nucleotides: TGTGCCAGCAGCCGAATAGGACAGAACTATGGCTACACCTTC. As protein: CASSRIGQNYGYTF.

The V gene is TRBV7-8, the J gene TRBJ1-5; possible D gene TRBD1, 6 bases. This CDR3 region has 18 residues. With 1 base removed from V and 0 bases from J, the gap between germline ends came to 16 bases. The germline CDR1 and CDR2 sequences are SGHVS and FQNEAQ. In nucleotides, the CDR3 is TGTGCCAGCAGCTTAGAGGCGCAGGGGCCAAATAGCAATCAGCCCCAGCATTTT. It yields the protein CASSLEAQGPNSNQPQHF.

This clone was detected once. The chain combines TRBV28 with TRBJ2-5; D not resolved. This CDR3 region has 12 residues. The ends were cut back, 1 base at V and 5 bases at J, with 5 bases in the middle. Germline V gene lookup returns CDR1 MDHEN and CDR2 SYDVKM. The CDR3 DNA reads as TGTGCCAGCAGTTTATCCAGGGAGACCCAGTACTTC. Its translation is CASSLSRETQYF.

This chain uses TRBV11-1 with TRBJ2-5; 9 bases agree with TRBD1. Trimming at V came to 2 bases and at J to 6 bases, leaving 10 bases not matched to a gene. The length of the CDR3 is 16 residues. CDR1 SGHAT and CDR2 FQDESV come from the germline V gene (reference sequence). As DNA, the CDR3 is TGTGCCAGCAGCTTATCCGGGACAGGGAGTAAAAAGACCCAGTACTTC. Its protein product is CASSLSGTGSKKTQYF.

V usage is TRBV14 and J usage is TRBJ2-3; 7 nucleotides match TRBD2. Trimming at V came to 1 base and at J to 5 bases, leaving 6 bases not matched to a gene. The germline V gene encodes CDR1 SGHDN and CDR2 FVKESK. This CDR3 has 15 amino acids. The CDR3 region is CASSQAGGGVDTQYF. CDR3 coding DNA: TGTGCCAGCAGCCAAGCAGGCGGGGGTGTAGATACGCAGTATTTT.

The V call is TRBV19, the J call TRBJ1-1; 7 bases align to TRBD1. The J segment lost 5 bases and the V segment lost 5 bases, leaving 8 bases of the junction unmatched. The germline gives CDR1 LNHDA, CDR2 SQIVND (reference sequence). The CDR3 is made up of 14 amino acids. The CDR3 DNA reads TGTGCCAGTAGTCCCCGGACAGGAGGAACTGAAGCTTTCTTT. Amino acids: CASSPRTGGTEAFF.

The V and J genes are TRBV5-5 and TRBJ1-1; possibly TRBD1 for D (5 bases). V was trimmed by 0 bases and J by 1 base, leaving 13 bases between them. The germline CDR1 and CDR2 sequences are SGHKS and YYEKEE (reference sequence). This CDR3 is built from 16 residues. CDR3 coding DNA: TGTGCCAGCAGCTTGGGATGGGGCCAGGAGAACACTGAAGCTTTCTTT. Amino acid sequence: CASSLGWGQENTEAFF.

The chain uses TRBV24-1 and TRBJ2-2; 12 bases agree with TRBD2. There are 14 residues in the CDR3. V lost 9 bases and J lost 4; bases outside the gene matches: 2. The germline V gene has CDR1 KGHDR and CDR2 SFDVKD. CDR3 DNA sequence: TGTGCCACCCTAGCGGGAGGGGTCACCGGGGAGCTGTTTTTT. Translating gives CATLAGGVTGELFF.

V gene TRBV2 combines with J gene TRBJ1-1; D remains ambiguous. The CDR3 consists of 15 residues. V dropped 5 bases and J dropped 0 bases, with 13 bases sitting between them. CDR1 and CDR2 from the germline V gene are SNHLY and FYNNEI. CDR3 protein: CASSQYRTVNTEAFF. The DNA of the CDR3 is TGTGCCAGCAGTCAATACCGAACTGTGAACACTGAAGCTTTCTTT. The full variable domain, completed using reference TRBV2 and TRBJ1-1, is EPEVTQTPSHQVTQMGQEVILRCVPISNHLYFYWYRQILGQKVEFLVSFYNNEISEKSEIFDDQFSVERPDGSNFTLKIRSTKLEDSAMYFCASSQYRTVNTEAFFGQGTRLTVV.

The rearrangement uses TRBV20-1 and TRBJ2-1; TRBD2 matches 11 bases. The ends lost 3 bases at V and 9 bases at J; junction bases unmatched: 19. This CDR3 has 18 amino acids. Germline-derived CDR1 and CDR2 are DFQATT and SNEGSKA (reference sequence). The CDR3 loop reads CSASGGIGATSGRGEQFF. CDR3 in DNA: TGCAGTGCTAGTGGGGGTATAGGAGCCACTAGCGGGAGAGGTGAGCAGTTCTTC.

This clone has more than one count but fewer than ten. The V call is TRBV29-1, the J call TRBJ2-2; D gene ambiguous. Germline V lookup: CDR1 SQVTM, CDR2 ANQGSEA. V dropped 3 bases and J dropped 0 bases, with 8 bases sitting between them. The CDR3 length is 14 residues. The chain's CDR3 is CSVDTRANTGELFF. In DNA form, the CDR3 reads TGCAGCGTTGATACTCGGGCGAACACCGGGGAGCTGTTTTTT.